The 28 T cell receptor beta chains listed next were all sequenced from one sample in a study of CD8+ T cells in alopecia areata. It was with CD4, CD8alpha, NKG2D, NKG2ACE and other markers that pooled cutaneous lymph node cells were sorted. The sequencing template was cDNA reverse transcribed from extracted RNA. Libraries were prepared by immunoSEQ multiplex PCR; TCRdb keeps only in-frame clonotypes and omits some of them. The record shows around 300,000 clones for this sample, with no singletons present. Sequences were obtained from CD4+ T cells sorted from a lymph node. The receptors were sampled from a C3H/HeJ mouse with alopecia areata. MHC haplotype: H2-k.

This clone was seen a handful of times. Gene labels here are mouse ones. The read terminates 4 residues before the CDR3 end, so the remaining end is supplied by the germline J gene. Other DNA sequences within the sample encode an identical CDR3. The rearrangement links TRBV19 to TRBJ2-5; TRBD2 matches 9 bases. The CDR3 runs to 14 residues. V gave up 2 bases and J gave up 2 bases; unmatched junction bases: 0. CDR1 and CDR2 (germline): FNHDT, SITEND (reference sequence). Partial CDR3 DNA: TGTGCCAGCAGTATGACTGGGGGCCAAGAC. Protein sequence: CASSMTGGQD. The CDR3 as a whole reads CASSMTGGQDTQYF. Full variable domain (rest looked up from reference TRBV19 and TRBJ2-5): GGIITQTPKFLIGQEGQKLTLKCQQNFNHDTMYWYRQDSGKGLRLIYYSITENDLQKGDLSEGYDASREKKSSFSLTVTSAQKNEMAVFLCASSMTGGQDTQYFGPGTRLLVL.

Note on this clone: Gene names and germline match the mouse. The read falls 4 residues short of the CDR3 end, and the missing part is taken from the germline J gene. Other nucleotide sequences from this sample produce the same CDR3. The chain employs TRBV19 and TRBJ1-2, with TRBD1 identical over 10 bases. Germline V gene data show CDR1 as FNHDT and CDR2 as SITEND (reference sequence). The CDR3 is made up of 14 amino acids. Trimming took 2 bases from V and 2 from J; bases not matched to a gene: 0. The CDR3 bases that were read are TGTGCCAGCAGTATGACAGGGGGCAACTCC. This codes for CASSMTGGNS. In full, the CDR3 reads CASSMTGGNSDYTF.

Concerning this clone itself: The genes and germline here are from mouse. The sequenced fragment ends 4 residues before the CDR3 boundary, so the rest is inferred from the germline J gene. This chain uses TRBV19 with TRBJ1-2; 9 bases are shared with TRBD1. Germline trimming cut 4 bases from V and 4 bases from J; bases unmatched to any gene: 5. The CDR3 loop spans 14 amino acids. In germline, CDR1 is FNHDT, CDR2 SITEND (reference sequence). The CDR3 reads CASSSDRGASDYTF. Partial CDR3 DNA: TGTGCCAGCAGTTCGGACAGGGGTGCCTCC.

Note on this clone: The germline and genes are mouse ones. The observed sequence ends 4 residues before the CDR3 terminus, with the missing tail filled in from the germline J gene. V gene TRBV13-2 combines with J gene TRBJ2-3; D is possibly TRBD2 (7 bases). The CDR3 is 16 amino acids. The V end lost 3 bases, the J end lost 1 base, and 15 bases lay between the germline ends. Germline CDR1 NNHNN, CDR2 SYGAGS (reference sequence). The sequenced CDR3 bases are TGTGCCAGCGGTGGCAAGGGGGGGGTCGGTGCAGAA. Its translation is CASGGKGGVGAE. The whole CDR3 protein reads CASGGKGGVGAETLYF.

This clone turned up a few times. The gene names given are mouse names. Sequencing ends 4 residues short of the CDR3 end; the germline J gene provides the rest. The sample holds other DNA sequences that translate to the same CDR3. The V gene is TRBV1, the J gene TRBJ2-5; TRBD1 is a possible D gene (5 bases). Germline CDR1 NSQYPW, CDR2 LRSPGD (reference sequence). The CDR3 covers 13 residues. The V gene lost 3 bases and the J gene lost 2 bases, with 6 bases spanning the gap. Incomplete CDR3 DNA: TGCACCTGCAGTGCTCAGGGCCAAGAC. It is translated as CTCSAQGQD. The full CDR3 protein reads CTCSAQGQDTQYF. The full variable domain, rest sourced from reference TRBV1 and TRBJ2-5, is VTLLEQNPRWRLVPRGQAVNLRCILKNSQYPWMSWYQQDLQKQLQWLFTLRSPGDKEVKSLPGADYLATRVTDTELRLQVANMSQGRTLYCTCSAQGQDTQYFGPGTRLLVL.

As to this clone: Mouse germline and gene names are used. The CDR3 extends 3 residues past the end of the read, so its final part is completed from the germline J gene. This sequence joins TRBV13-3 and TRBJ1-6; tentatively, D is TRBD1 (6 bases). TRBJ1-6 is placed among ORFs of uncertain function. The CDR3 totals 14 residues. CDR1 is NNHDY, CDR2 SYVADS, per germline. Trimming took off 2 bases at V and 8 bases at J, with 11 bases between the two ends. This chain's CDR3 is CASSEGGRDSPLYF. Partial CDR3 DNA: TGTGCCAGCAGTGAAGGGGGAAGGGATTCGCCC.

Note on this clone: Genes and germline are mouse. The read terminates 4 residues before the CDR3 end, so the remaining end is supplied by the germline J gene. The V gene is TRBV13-2, the J gene TRBJ2-2, with TRBD1 matching 7 bases. The germline V gene has CDR1 NNHNN and CDR2 SYGAGS (reference sequence). The CDR3 loop spans 15 amino acids. Losses at the gene ends were 3 bases for V and 1 base for J; bases not matched to a gene: 3. This CDR3 is CASGVQGVNTGQLYF. The part of the CDR3 DNA that was read is TGTGCCAGCGGTGTTCAGGGGGTAAACACCGGG.

With respect to this clone: Gene names follow the mouse nomenclature. With the read ending 4 residues before the CDR3 end, the germline J gene is used to fill in that end. Other nucleotide sequences in the sample specify the same CDR3. This sequence joins TRBV1 and TRBJ2-5, with a possible D match to TRBD1 (6 bases). This CDR3 is 14 amino acids long. CDR1 is NSQYPW and CDR2 is LRSPGD in the germline V gene (reference sequence). The CDR3 loop reads CTCSADLRGDTQYF. The part of the CDR3 DNA that was read is TGCACCTGCAGTGCAGATCTCAGGGGAGAC.

On this clone: Any gene name here is a mouse gene name. The sequenced fragment ends 4 residues before the CDR3 boundary, so the rest is inferred from the germline J gene. This same CDR3 is encoded by further DNA sequences in the sample. The rearrangement joins TRBV13-3 to TRBJ2-5, with D tentatively TRBD2 (7 bases). The CDR3 extends over 15 amino acids. Germline CDR1 and CDR2: NNHDY and SYVADS. V was shortened by 0 bases and J by 2 bases, with 10 bases between the two germline ends. The chain's CDR3 is CASSDARGGQDTQYF. The sequenced part of the CDR3 DNA is TGTGCCAGCAGTGATGCGAGGGGGGGCCAAGAC. The whole variable domain, remainder taken from reference TRBV13-3 and TRBJ2-5, is EAAVTQSPRSKVAVTGGKVTLSCHQTNNHDYMYWYRQDTGHGLRLIHYSYVADSTEKGDIPDGYKASRPSQENFSLILELASLSQTAVYFCASSDARGGQDTQYFGPGTRLLVL.

This clone was observed at least ten times. Each gene name is a mouse one. The read gets to within 4 residues of the CDR3 end, and the germline J gene fills in the rest. The same CDR3 arises from other DNA sequences in this sample as well. The chain has TRBV13-1 and TRBJ1-2; 7 nucleotides match TRBD1. Germline CDR1 reads NSHNY; CDR2 reads SYGAGN. The length of the CDR3 is 14 residues. The trim removed 2 bases at V and 4 bases at J, leaving 5 bases unmatched. CDR3 DNA (partial): TGTGCCAGCAGTGAAGACAGGGTTGGCTCC. Its protein product is CASSEDRVGS. The whole CDR3 protein reads CASSEDRVGSDYTF.

As concerns this clone: Genes here carry mouse names. The read ends 4 residues before the CDR3 terminus; that terminus is restored from the germline J gene. The V and J genes are TRBV13-2 and TRBJ2-1; maybe TRBD2 (6 bases). This CDR3 spans 15 amino acids. Per the germline V gene, CDR1 is NNHNN and CDR2 is SYGAGS (reference sequence). The V and J ends lost 1 base and 0 bases respectively, with 8 bases between them. The part of the CDR3 DNA that was read is TGTGCCAGCGGTGATCTGGGGCTTAACTATGCT. The encoded protein is CASGDLGLNYA. The CDR3 reads in full as CASGDLGLNYAEQFF.

This clone was seen a handful of times. Gene labels here are mouse ones. From the germline J gene comes the end of the CDR3, since the read stops 4 residues before it. The chain joins TRBV13-1 to TRBJ2-3, with no clear D. CDR3 size: 15 residues. Germline V gene lookup returns CDR1 NSHNY and CDR2 SYGAGN. Deletions cut 0 bases from V and 0 bases from J, with 8 bases between. This chain's CDR3 is CASSDDYNSAETLYF. The sequenced part of the CDR3 DNA is TGTGCCAGCAGTGATGATTACAATAGTGCAGAA.

About this clone: The germline and genes are mouse ones. From the germline J gene comes the end of the CDR3, since the read stops 4 residues before it. The chain uses TRBV1 and TRBJ1-2; TRBD1 agrees at 7 bases. Germline CDR1 and CDR2: NSQYPW and LRSPGD (reference sequence). The J segment lost 3 bases and the V segment lost 0 bases, leaving 1 base of the junction unmatched. This CDR3 has 14 residues. The CDR3 region is CTCSADDRDSDYTF. Incomplete CDR3 DNA: TGCACCTGCAGTGCAGATGACAGGGACTCC.

To note about this clone: The gene names here belong to mouse. The read terminates 4 residues ahead of where the CDR3 ends, so the germline J gene completes it. The chain employs TRBV19 and TRBJ2-3; 9 bases line up with TRBD2. Losses at the gene ends were 2 bases for V and 0 bases for J; bases not matched to a gene: 4. CDR1 and CDR2 (germline): FNHDT, SITEND (reference sequence). This CDR3 has 16 residues. The sequenced part of the CDR3 DNA is TGTGCCAGCAGTATTGCTGGGGGGGTTAGTGCAGAA. Translated: CASSIAGGVSAE. The CDR3, in full, reads CASSIAGGVSAETLYF.

Of note for this clone: Here the gene names and germline are mouse. The CDR3 goes on 4 residues after the read ends, and that part is filled in from the germline J gene. The chain employs TRBV19 and TRBJ2-2; tentatively, D is TRBD2 (6 bases). The V end lost 1 base, the J end lost 3 bases, and 7 bases lay between the germline ends. Germline values: CDR1 FNHDT, CDR2 SITEND (reference sequence). The CDR3 spans 14 residues. The CDR3 bases that were read are TGTGCCAGCAGTATAAACTGGGACACCGGG. Its protein product is CASSINWDTG. The entire CDR3 protein is CASSINWDTGQLYF.

Concerning this clone: Here the gene names and germline are mouse. The DNA ends 4 residues before the CDR3 does, and the rest of the CDR3 is filled in from the germline J gene. The chain couples TRBV17 to TRBJ2-5, with 7 positions matching TRBD2. The CDR3 spans 15 residues. Germline V gives CDR1 MNHDT, CDR2 YYDKIL. With V trimmed by 2 bases and J by 0 bases, 2 bases remained unmatched. CDR3 in amino acids: CASSRLGVNQDTQYF. CDR3 bases read: TGTGCTAGCAGTAGACTGGGGGTTAACCAAGAC.

This clone came up a few times. Gene names follow the mouse nomenclature. The CDR3 end lies 4 residues beyond the end of the read and is filled in from the germline J gene. J is TRBJ2-2 and V is TRBV13-3; 7 bases match TRBD2. Germline V gene lookup returns CDR1 NNHDY and CDR2 SYVADS. J was trimmed by 3 bases and V by 0 bases; bases with no gene match: 5. The CDR3 has 16 amino acids. Partial CDR3 DNA: TGTGCCAGCAGTGATGCAAGGTGGGGGGACACCGGG. It codes for CASSDARWGDTG. The CDR3 in full is CASSDARWGDTGQLYF.

This clone occurred many times. Mouse gene names and germline throughout. The sequenced part of the CDR3 DNA is TGTGCTAGCAGTAGCTGGGTTAACTATGCT. Protein: CASSSWVNYA. The CDR3 in its entirety is CASSSWVNYAEQFF. J is TRBJ2-1 and V is TRBV17, with D perhaps matching TRBD2 (5 bases). The read terminates 4 residues before the CDR3 end, so the remaining end is supplied by the germline J gene. This CDR3 is 14 amino acids long. Per the germline V gene, CDR1 is MNHDT and CDR2 is YYDKIL. The germline V and J ends were trimmed by 3 bases and 0 bases, with 6 bases remaining between them.

This clone was counted only a few times. The genes are named according to mouse. The sequenced fragment ends 4 residues before the CDR3 boundary, so the rest is inferred from the germline J gene. The chain uses TRBV3 and TRBJ2-5, with 14 bases identical to TRBD2. V lost 1 base, J lost 2 bases, and 8 bases stayed unmatched. This CDR3 spans 19 amino acids. Germline CDR1 reads SNHLY; CDR2 reads FYNGKV (reference sequence). The CDR3: CASSLEPGLGGRRQDTQYF. Incomplete CDR3 DNA: TGTGCCAGCAGCTTAGAGCCGGGACTGGGGGGGCGCCGCCAAGAC. The entire variable domain, with the rest obtained from reference TRBV3 and TRBJ2-5, is as follows: GPKVLQIPSHQIIDMGQMVTLNCDPVSNHLYFYWYKQILGQQMEFLVNFYNGKVMEKSKLFKDQFSVERPDGSYFTLKIQPTALEDSAVYFCASSLEPGLGGRRQDTQYFGPGTRLLVL.

About this clone itself: All gene names here are mouse names. CDR3 sequence: CASSITGAQDTQYF. CDR3 DNA (partial): TGTGCCAGCAGTATAACAGGGGCCCAAGAC. V and J are TRBV19 and TRBJ2-5; 7 bases are shared with TRBD1. The CDR3 end lies 4 residues beyond the end of the read and is filled in from the germline J gene. The ends lost 1 base at V and 2 bases at J; junction bases unmatched: 1. Per the germline V gene, CDR1 is FNHDT and CDR2 is SITEND (reference sequence). This CDR3 spans 14 amino acids.

Concerning this clone itself: Gene names denote mouse genes. The read ends 4 residues before the CDR3 terminus; that terminus is restored from the germline J gene. The chain carries TRBV1 and TRBJ2-7; 9 bases map to TRBD2. V shed 1 base and J 2 bases; nucleotides not matched to a gene: 3. This CDR3 has 15 amino acids. Germline V gene lookup returns CDR1 NSQYPW and CDR2 LRSPGD (reference sequence). Partial CDR3 DNA: TGCACCTGCAGTGCAGGCACTGGGGGGACCTAT. Encoded protein: CTCSAGTGGTY. The full CDR3 protein is CTCSAGTGGTYEQYF.

In regard to this clone: The gene names given are mouse names. The read falls 4 residues short of the CDR3 end, and the missing part is taken from the germline J gene. The chain uses TRBV13-1 and TRBJ2-5, with 9 bases lining up with TRBD1. Per the germline V gene, CDR1 is NSHNY and CDR2 is SYGAGN. CDR3 length: 15 residues. Partial CDR3 DNA: TGTGCCAGCAGTCCTACAGGGGGCGCATCGGAC. Translated: CASSPTGGASD. The whole CDR3 region reads CASSPTGGASDTQYF.

This clone occurred a few times. All gene names here are mouse names. The CDR3 goes on 3 residues after the read ends, and that part is filled in from the germline J gene. The gene calls are TRBV13-2 and TRBJ1-6; TRBD1 is a possible D gene (6 bases). TRBJ1-6 is an ORF; its function is uncertain. This CDR3 is built from 14 residues. V was pared by 5 bases and J by 7 bases, with 13 bases between. Looked up from germline, CDR1 is NNHNN and CDR2 is SYGAGS (reference sequence). The covered CDR3 bases are TGTGCCAGCGGGAACAGGGCAGGGAATTCGCCC. It encodes CASGNRAGNSP. The complete CDR3 protein is CASGNRAGNSPLYF.

Details on this clone: Gene names are the mouse ones. The CDR3 extends 4 residues past the end of the read, so its final part is completed from the germline J gene. The V and J genes are TRBV19 and TRBJ1-2, with 8 bases identical to TRBD1. J gave up 0 bases and V 5 bases, and 3 bases lay outside the gene matches. The CDR3 has 14 residues. Looked up from germline, CDR1 is FNHDT and CDR2 is SITEND (reference sequence). CDR3 residues: CASRGQAANSDYTF. The sequenced part of the CDR3 DNA is TGTGCCAGCAGGGGACAGGCTGCAAACTCC.

In the case of this clone: Genes and germline come from the mouse. The read ends 4 residues early relative to the CDR3; the germline J gene fills the gap. The chain recombines TRBV5 with TRBJ2-3; D is ambiguous. CDR3 length: 14 amino acids. The V end lost 1 base, the J end lost 0 bases, and 5 bases lay between the germline ends. Germline CDR1 is LGHNA and CDR2 is YNLKQL (reference sequence). The CDR3 sequence is CASSQGPSAETLYF. CDR3 bases read: TGTGCCAGCAGCCAAGGTCCTAGTGCAGAA.

This clone was observed at least ten times. Gene names are the mouse ones. The read ends 4 residues early relative to the CDR3; the germline J gene fills the gap. The chain joins TRBV3 to TRBJ2-5; 10 positions match TRBD2. J gave up 2 bases and V 5 bases, and 4 bases lay outside the gene matches. The CDR3 is made up of 15 amino acids. Germline assignment: CDR1 SNHLY and CDR2 FYNGKV (reference sequence). CDR3 protein: CASSPGGAIQDTQYF. The CDR3 DNA, read in part, is TGTGCCAGCAGCCCTGGGGGGGCAATCCAAGAC.

Remarks on this clone: Germline and genes here are mouse. The CDR3 is cut off 4 residues early in the read; its end comes from the germline J gene. The identical CDR3 is also encoded by other nucleotide sequences in the sample. The V gene is TRBV13-1, the J gene TRBJ2-7; 7 nucleotides line up with TRBD1. The CDR3 spans 13 residues. V shed 5 bases and J 2 bases; nucleotides not matched to a gene: 4. The V gene's germline CDR1 is NSHNY and CDR2 SYGAGN. The covered CDR3 bases are TGTGCCAGCAGCACCGGGACAGCCTAT. The encoded protein is CASSTGTAY. The complete CDR3 protein is CASSTGTAYEQYF.

Details on this clone: Mouse gene names and germline throughout. With the read ending 4 residues before the CDR3 end, the germline J gene is used to fill in that end. This chain links TRBV13-3 with TRBJ1-1; no clear D gene. This CDR3 is 13 amino acids long. Germline V gene data show CDR1 as NNHDY and CDR2 as SYVADS. V shed 2 bases and J shed 4 bases, with 9 bases lying between them. The CDR3 bases that were read are TGTGCCAGCAGTGACACATCCCGCACA. It is translated as CASSDTSRT. The CDR3 in its entirety is CASSDTSRTEVFF.